This T cell receptor (beta chain) was documented in a study of blood T cell repertoires in COVID-19. Study-level information: Acute and convalescent COVID-19 samples came from the United States, Italy and Spain. The cDNA or gDNA used as material had been derived from T cells, B-cell-depleted T cells, or PBMCs.

Methods used by the authors: Reference gene primer amplification yielded estimated nucleated cell counts. Here immunoSEQ multiplex PCR was the method, and the copy in TCRdb shows in-frame clones only, minus some. V and J calls and clone size are as listed in that table; D and trimming were resolved from the DNA. This sample has about 250,000 clones; around 89% occur once, and the top ten carry approximately 0.84%. The sequenced sample consisted of peripheral blood. The TCR comes from a man aged 30 to 39 with acute or convalescent COVID-19.

The CDR3 region has the DNA TGTGCCAGCAGTTACTCTCCGACAGGTTACTATGGCTACACCTTC. It encodes CASSYSPTGYYGYTF. This chain links TRBV6-5 with TRBJ1-2; D possibly corresponds to TRBD1 (6 bases). CDR1 MNHEY and CDR2 SVGAGI come from the germline V gene. CDR3 length: 15 residues. V shed 0 bases and J shed 3 bases, with 11 bases lying between them.